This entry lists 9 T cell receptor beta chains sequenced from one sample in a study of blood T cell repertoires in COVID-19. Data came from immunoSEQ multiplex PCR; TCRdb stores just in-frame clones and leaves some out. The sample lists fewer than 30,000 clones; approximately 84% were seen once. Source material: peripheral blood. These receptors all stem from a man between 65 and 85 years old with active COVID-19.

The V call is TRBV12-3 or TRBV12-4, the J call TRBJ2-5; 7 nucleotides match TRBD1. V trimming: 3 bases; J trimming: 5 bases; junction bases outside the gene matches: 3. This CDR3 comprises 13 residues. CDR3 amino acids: CASSFGRGETQYF. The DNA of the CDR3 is TGTGCCAGCAGTTTTGGCAGGGGGGAGACCCAGTACTTC.

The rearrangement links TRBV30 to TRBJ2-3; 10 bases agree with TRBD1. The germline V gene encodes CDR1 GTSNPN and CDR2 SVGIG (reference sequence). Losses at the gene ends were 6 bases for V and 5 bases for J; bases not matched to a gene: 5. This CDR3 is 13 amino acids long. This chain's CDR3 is CACDRGQRDTQYF. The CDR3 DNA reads TGTGCCTGTGACAGGGGGCAAAGAGATACGCAGTATTTT.

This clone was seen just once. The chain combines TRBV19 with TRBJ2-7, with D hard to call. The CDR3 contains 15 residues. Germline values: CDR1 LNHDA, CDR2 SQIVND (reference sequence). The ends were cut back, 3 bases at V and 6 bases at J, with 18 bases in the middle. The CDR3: CASSIGALPSAEQYF. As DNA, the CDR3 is TGTGCCAGTAGTATTGGAGCCCTTCCGTCGGCCGAGCAGTACTTC.

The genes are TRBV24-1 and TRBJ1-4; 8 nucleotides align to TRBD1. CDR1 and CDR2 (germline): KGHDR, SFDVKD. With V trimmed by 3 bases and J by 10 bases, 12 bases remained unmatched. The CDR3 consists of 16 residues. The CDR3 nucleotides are TGTGCCACCAGTGATCCCCGCAGGGGGCAGGGGGGAAAACTGTTTTTT. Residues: CATSDPRRGQGGKLFF.

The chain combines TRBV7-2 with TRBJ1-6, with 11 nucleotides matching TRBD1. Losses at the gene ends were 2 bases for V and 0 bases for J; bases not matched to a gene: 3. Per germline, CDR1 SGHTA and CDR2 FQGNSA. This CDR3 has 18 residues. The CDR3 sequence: CASSLWTGGSSYNSPLHF. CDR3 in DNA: TGTGCCAGCAGCTTATGGACAGGGGGCTCCTCCTATAATTCACCCCTCCACTTT.

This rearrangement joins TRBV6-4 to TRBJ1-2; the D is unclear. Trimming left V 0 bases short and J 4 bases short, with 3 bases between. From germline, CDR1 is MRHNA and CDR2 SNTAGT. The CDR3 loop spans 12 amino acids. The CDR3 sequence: CASSDSRYGYTF. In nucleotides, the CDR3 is TGTGCCAGCAGTGACTCGCGCTATGGCTACACCTTC.

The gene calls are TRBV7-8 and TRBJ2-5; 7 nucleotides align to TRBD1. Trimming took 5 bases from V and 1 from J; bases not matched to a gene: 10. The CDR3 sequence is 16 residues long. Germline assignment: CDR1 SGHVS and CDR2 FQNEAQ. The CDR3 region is CASSPSMTGPQETQYF. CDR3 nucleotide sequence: TGTGCCAGCAGCCCCAGCATGACAGGGCCCCAAGAGACCCAGTACTTC.

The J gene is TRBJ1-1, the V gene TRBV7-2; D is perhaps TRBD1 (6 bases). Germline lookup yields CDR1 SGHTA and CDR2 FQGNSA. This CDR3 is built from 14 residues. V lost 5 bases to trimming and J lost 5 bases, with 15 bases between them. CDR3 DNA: TGTGCCAGCAGCCTGGGGCGGGGGCGAACTGAAGCTTTCTTT. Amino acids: CASSLGRGRTEAFF.

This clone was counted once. Here the CDR3 reads CASSEYFYGTSGGYTF. DNA of the CDR3: TGTGCCAGCAGTGAATACTTTTACGGGACATCAGGTGGCTACACCTTC. The rearrangement links TRBV2 to TRBJ1-2, with D perhaps matching TRBD1 (6 bases). The CDR3 contains 16 residues. Germline V CDR1 and CDR2: SNHLY, FYNNEI. V was trimmed by 2 bases and J by 7 bases, leaving 20 bases between them.